One and the same sample provided the 25 T cell receptor beta chains below, sequenced in a study of beta chain features in type 1 diabetes (dated by TCRdb to 2017 to 2018). On the study overall, not on this receptor specifically: Type 1 diabetes patients showed a moderate but significant shortening of TCRB CDR3 length in all four CD4+ subsets.

Library preparation employed the immunoSEQ multiplex PCR assay. The High Capacity cDNA Reverse Transcription Kit was used to reverse transcribe all of the isolated RNA, meaning that expressed TCRB transcripts were what got sequenced. In TCRdb, the immuneACCESS table is reduced to in-frame sequences with V and J assigned. These tables do not hold every clone; where another copy was compared, an unresolved V gene accounts for under half, and the others remain unexplained. A total of around 150,000 clones appear in this sample, 63% of them only once. Clones ranked in the top ten supply 0.08% to 0.09% of the sample. Their cognate antigens are unknown. The sample taken for sequencing was naive CD4+ T cells from blood. The cell subset or site label, as the study defines it: true naive CD4+ T cells. All receptors derive from a man between 25 and 39 years old with type 1 diabetes.

V gene TRBV14 combines with J gene TRBJ2-7; D is possibly TRBD1 (6 bases). The V gene lost 4 bases and the J gene lost 2 bases, with 6 bases spanning the gap. This CDR3 has 12 amino acids. The germline gives CDR1 SGHDN, CDR2 FVKESK. CDR3 sequence (DNA): TGTGCCAGCAGCCGGACAGCCTACGAGCAGTACTTC. Its protein is CASSRTAYEQYF.

The sample holds a few counts of this clone. The CDR3 bases are TGTGCCTGGAGGTCACAGGGGGACTATGGCTACACCTTC. Translation gives CAWRSQGDYGYTF. The chain combines TRBV30 with TRBJ1-2, with 8 bases fitting TRBD1. The V gene's germline CDR1 is GTSNPN and CDR2 SVGIG (reference sequence). With V trimmed by 3 bases and J by 3 bases, 3 bases remained unmatched. This CDR3 is 13 amino acids long.

V and J are TRBV29-1 and TRBJ2-5; D might be TRBD1 (5 bases). Trimming pared 3 bases from V and 5 bases from J, leaving 16 bases between. The CDR3 is 14 residues long. From germline, CDR1 is SQVTM and CDR2 ANQGSEA. CDR3 nucleotides: TGCAGCGTTGATCTCAGGGAAGAACAGGAGACCCAGTACTTC. This gives the protein CSVDLREEQETQYF. Filled out from reference TRBV29-1 and TRBJ2-5, the complete variable domain reads SAVISQKPSRDICQRGTSLTIQCQVDSQVTMMFWYRQQPGQSLTLIATANQGSEATYESGFVIDKFPISRPNLTFSTLTVSNMSPEDSSIYLCSVDLREEQETQYFGPGTRLLVL.

The V and J genes are TRBV25-1 and TRBJ1-1; D gene ambiguous. CDR3 length equals 14 residues. CDR1 and CDR2 (germline): MGHDK, SYGVNS. The V end lost 6 bases, the J end lost 3 bases, and 14 bases lay between the germline ends. Here the CDR3 DNA reads TGTGCCAGCAGCGAAGGACCCCGGGACACTGAAGCTTTCTTT. Protein sequence: CASSEGPRDTEAFF.

This sequence joins TRBV2 and TRBJ2-5, with D unclear. V lost 3 bases and J 6 bases, leaving 11 bases between the germline ends. Germline-derived CDR1 and CDR2 are SNHLY and FYNNEI. The length of the CDR3 is 13 residues. This CDR3 reads CASSEELVQTQYF. Written as DNA, the CDR3 is TGTGCCAGCAGTGAGGAACTTGTCCAGACCCAGTACTTC.

This chain connects TRBV7-9 to TRBJ1-6; 7 nucleotides align to TRBD1. Germline V gene sequence: CDR1 SEHNR, CDR2 FQNEAQ (reference sequence). The CDR3 consists of 15 residues. V gave up 3 bases and J gave up 4 bases; unmatched junction bases: 3. The DNA for the CDR3 is TGTGCCAGCAGCTTGGGACAGCGATATAATTCACCCCTCCACTTT. The encoded protein is CASSLGQRYNSPLHF. Together with reference TRBV7-9 and TRBJ1-6, the CDR3 gives the full variable domain: DTGVSQNPRHKITKRGQNVTFRCDPISEHNRLYWYRQTLGQGPEFLTYFQNEAQLEKSRLLSDRFSAERPKGSFSTLEIQRTEQGDSAMYLCASSLGQRYNSPLHFGNGTRLTVT.

The genes are TRBV4-1 and TRBJ2-2; D is perhaps TRBD1 (5 bases). V was shortened by 4 bases and J by 9 bases, with 21 bases between the two germline ends. This CDR3 comprises 16 residues. Germline loops: CDR1 MGHRA, CDR2 YSYEKL. The CDR3 DNA sequence: TGCGCCAGCAGCCCTCTCGAGCAGGGAATCTCCAGGGAGCTGTTTTTT. It yields the protein CASSPLEQGISRELFF.

The chain couples TRBV10-3 to TRBJ2-5, with 9 nucleotides matching TRBD1. The V gene's germline CDR1 is ENHRY and CDR2 SYGVKD. The CDR3 loop spans 15 amino acids. V trimming: 3 bases; J trimming: 5 bases; junction bases outside the gene matches: 7. The CDR3 loop is CAISETGQGGETQYF. The CDR3, as DNA: TGTGCCATCAGTGAAACGGGACAGGGAGGGGAGACCCAGTACTTC.

V usage is TRBV7-2 and J usage is TRBJ1-1, with a possible D match to TRBD1 (6 bases). Trimming pared 5 bases from V and 1 base from J, leaving 14 bases between. This CDR3 has 15 amino acids. Germline V gives CDR1 SGHTA, CDR2 FQGNSA. The CDR3 DNA is TGTGCCAGCAGCCTTGGACGGGACAAGAACACTGAAGCTTTCTTT. Protein sequence: CASSLGRDKNTEAFF. The whole variable domain, remainder taken from reference TRBV7-2 and TRBJ1-1, is GAGVSQSPSNKVTEKGKDVELRCDPISGHTALYWYRQSLGQGLEFLIYFQGNSAPDKSGLPSDRFSAERTGGSVSTLTIQRTQQEDSAVYLCASSLGRDKNTEAFFGQGTRLTVV.

This clone was detected a few times. The chain uses TRBV2 and TRBJ2-1; D call uncertain. The germline gives CDR1 SNHLY, CDR2 FYNNEI. The CDR3 is 11 amino acids. V lost 3 bases and J 4 bases, leaving 1 base between the germline ends. CDR3 residues: CASSDYNEQFF. In nucleotides, the CDR3 is TGTGCCAGCAGTGATTACAATGAGCAGTTCTTC.

The V call is TRBV27, the J call TRBJ2-5; 7 bases agree with TRBD2. The germline V gene encodes CDR1 MNHEY and CDR2 SMNVEV (reference sequence). The CDR3 totals 15 residues. V trimming: 4 bases; J trimming: 4 bases; junction bases outside the gene matches: 9. The CDR3 nucleotides are TGTGCCAGCAGTTCCGACTTCGCGGGGGTAGAGACCCAGTACTTC. It yields the protein CASSSDFAGVETQYF.

This clone was picked up one time. The rearrangement joins TRBV28 to TRBJ1-1, with 7 bases identical to TRBD1. This CDR3 has 13 amino acids. V lost 6 bases, J lost 5 bases, and 6 bases stayed unmatched. Per germline, CDR1 MDHEN and CDR2 SYDVKM. CDR3: CASSLTGRTEAFF. CDR3 nucleotides: TGTGCCAGCAGCCTGACAGGGCGGACTGAAGCTTTCTTT.

V is TRBV11-2 and J is TRBJ1-2; D possibly corresponds to TRBD1 (5 bases). The CDR3 is 16 amino acids. V shed 4 bases and J shed 3 bases, with 18 bases lying between them. CDR1 is SGHAT, CDR2 FQNNGV, per germline. CDR3 in amino acids: CASSSGGWQGDYGYTF. The CDR3 DNA follows: TGTGCCAGCAGCTCCGGGGGTTGGCAGGGAGACTATGGCTACACCTTC.

The V and J genes are TRBV7-2 and TRBJ2-3, with D perhaps TRBD2 (7 bases). CDR1 SGHTA and CDR2 FQGNSA come from the germline V gene. V lost 5 bases, J lost 2 bases, and 20 bases lay in between. The CDR3 is 17 residues long. The CDR3 DNA is TGTGCCAGCAGCCTTCCTATGGCGGGGGCCGACACAGATACGCAGTATTTT. Its protein is CASSLPMAGADTDTQYF. The whole variable domain, filled in from reference TRBV7-2 and TRBJ2-3, reads GAGVSQSPSNKVTEKGKDVELRCDPISGHTALYWYRQSLGQGLEFLIYFQGNSAPDKSGLPSDRFSAERTGGSVSTLTIQRTQQEDSAVYLCASSLPMAGADTDTQYFGPGTRLTVL.

In this sample, this clone turned up a few times. The chain employs TRBV14 and TRBJ2-7, with unresolved D. The CDR3 length is 11 residues. Germline CDR1 SGHDN, CDR2 FVKESK. Trimming took 0 bases from V and 7 from J, leaving 4 bases between them. CDR3 in amino acids: CASSQDWEQYF. The CDR3 DNA follows: TGTGCCAGCAGCCAAGACTGGGAGCAGTACTTC.

The chain recombines TRBV10-3 with TRBJ1-6; a weak D match, TRBD1 (5 bases). V was pared by 7 bases and J by 10 bases, with 14 bases between. CDR1 ENHRY and CDR2 SYGVKD come from the germline V gene. The CDR3 is 13 residues long. The CDR3 DNA follows: TGTGCCATCATGGGGGACCTCTCCTCACCCCTCCACTTT. Its protein is CAIMGDLSSPLHF.

This clone has a single count. The chain employs TRBV15 and TRBJ1-2; D is undetermined. In germline, CDR1 is LNHNV, CDR2 YYDKDF (reference sequence). V lost 3 bases and J 8 bases, leaving 13 bases between the germline ends. This CDR3 contains 13 residues. CDR3 DNA: TGTGCCACCAGCAGTCGTAGGGAGGAGGGCTACACCTTC. The encoded protein is CATSSRREEGYTF.

This clone was seen a few times. This chain uses TRBV7-9 with TRBJ1-4; D ambiguous. Germline V CDR1 and CDR2: SEHNR, FQNEAQ (reference sequence). The CDR3 runs to 13 residues. V was trimmed by 5 bases and J by 8 bases, leaving 12 bases between them. In DNA, the CDR3 is TGTGCCAGCAGCATCACCACGGGGGAAAAACTGTTTTTT. Amino acid sequence: CASSITTGEKLFF.

J is TRBJ1-6 and V is TRBV5-4; no firm D call. Germline V gene lookup returns CDR1 SGHNT and CDR2 YYREEE (reference sequence). Trimming removed 0 bases at V and 5 bases at J, with 12 bases between. The CDR3 has 16 amino acids. The DNA for the CDR3 is TGTGCCAGCAGCTTGGAAACATTTGGCCATAATTCACCCCTCCACTTT. Translating gives CASSLETFGHNSPLHF.

This clone came up a few times. J is TRBJ2-2 and V is TRBV29-1; D is ambiguous. CDR1 SQVTM and CDR2 ANQGSEA come from the germline V gene. CDR3 length equals 11 residues. V was trimmed by 6 bases and J by 2 bases, leaving 4 bases between them. CDR3 in DNA: TGCAGCGTGATAAACACCGGGGAGCTGTTTTTT. Translating it yields CSVINTGELFF.

As to this clone: The sample holds other DNA sequences that translate to the same CDR3. The chain uses TRBV5-1 and TRBJ2-3; D is uncertain. CDR1 and CDR2 from the germline V gene are SGHRS and YFSETQ. Trimming removed 3 bases at V and 3 bases at J, with 2 bases between. This CDR3 contains 11 residues. The CDR3 protein is CASSSTDTQYF. The CDR3 DNA follows: TGCGCCAGCAGCTCAACAGATACGCAGTATTTT. Complete variable domain (other parts from reference TRBV5-1 and TRBJ2-3): KAGVTQTPRYLIKTRGQQVTLSCSPISGHRSVSWYQQTPGQGLQFLFEYFSETQRNKGNFPGRFSGRQFSNSRSEMNVSTLELGDSALYLCASSSTDTQYFGPGTRLTVL.

The chain has TRBV25-1 and TRBJ2-1, with D tentatively TRBD1 (6 bases). Germline lookup yields CDR1 MGHDK and CDR2 SYGVNS. The V and J ends lost 2 bases and 15 bases respectively, with 17 bases between them. CDR3 length: 13 residues. The CDR3 coding sequence is TGTGCCAGCAGTGAAGTGTTGGGGGCTCGAAGGTTCTTC. Residues: CASSEVLGARRFF.

V is TRBV29-1 and J is TRBJ2-7; tentative D call: TRBD2 (6 bases). The CDR3 contains 14 residues. V was shortened by 6 bases and J by 3 bases, with 18 bases between the two germline ends. Per the germline V gene, CDR1 is SQVTM and CDR2 is ANQGSEA. The CDR3 reads CSVTPGEINYEQYF. DNA of the CDR3: TGCAGCGTCACCCCGGGGGAGATCAACTACGAGCAGTACTTC.

The chain links TRBV4-3 to TRBJ2-7, with D unresolved. Germline CDR1 reads LGHNA; CDR2 reads YSLEER. The germline V and J ends were trimmed by 0 bases and 6 bases, with 15 bases remaining between them. This CDR3 has 15 residues. CDR3 amino acids: CASSQEYPAGFEQYF. CDR3 nucleotide sequence: TGCGCCAGCAGCCAAGAATACCCCGCCGGGTTCGAGCAGTACTTC.

This clone appeared a few times. The chain joins TRBV7-2 to TRBJ1-2, with 7 bases matching TRBD1. Trimming at V came to 5 bases and at J to 2 bases, leaving 8 bases not matched to a gene. From germline, CDR1 is SGHTA and CDR2 FQGNSA. The CDR3 totals 15 residues. CDR3 sequence (DNA): TGTGCCAGCAGCCCAGCCGGGGACAGAAACTATGGCTACACCTTC. It codes for CASSPAGDRNYGYTF.